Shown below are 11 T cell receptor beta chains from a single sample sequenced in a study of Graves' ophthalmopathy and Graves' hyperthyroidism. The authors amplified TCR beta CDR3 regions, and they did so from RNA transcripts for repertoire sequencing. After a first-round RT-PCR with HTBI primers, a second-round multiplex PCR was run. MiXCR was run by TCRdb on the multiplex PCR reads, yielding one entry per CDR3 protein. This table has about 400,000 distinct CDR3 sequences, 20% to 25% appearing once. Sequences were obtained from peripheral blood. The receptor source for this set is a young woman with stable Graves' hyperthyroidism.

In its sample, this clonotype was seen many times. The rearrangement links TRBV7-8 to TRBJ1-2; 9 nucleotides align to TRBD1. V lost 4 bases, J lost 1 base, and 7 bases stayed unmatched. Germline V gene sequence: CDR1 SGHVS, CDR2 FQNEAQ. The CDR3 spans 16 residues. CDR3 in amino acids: CASSSGTGWRNYGYTF. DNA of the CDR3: TGTGCCAGCAGCTCCGGGACAGGGTGGCGTAACTATGGCTACACCTTC.

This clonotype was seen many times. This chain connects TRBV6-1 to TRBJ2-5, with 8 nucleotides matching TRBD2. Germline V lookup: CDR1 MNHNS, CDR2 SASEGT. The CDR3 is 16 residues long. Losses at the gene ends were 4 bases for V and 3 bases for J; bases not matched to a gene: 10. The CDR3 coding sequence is TGTGCCAGCAGTGGTGGCCTCGGGAGGGGGGAAGAGACCCAGTACTTC. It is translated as CASSGGLGRGEETQYF.

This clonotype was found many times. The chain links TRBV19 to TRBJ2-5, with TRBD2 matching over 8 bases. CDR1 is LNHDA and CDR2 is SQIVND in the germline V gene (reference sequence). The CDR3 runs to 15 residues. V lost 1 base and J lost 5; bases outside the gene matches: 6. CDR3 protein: CASSIVAGGGETQYF. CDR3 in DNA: TGTGCCAGTAGTATAGTTGCGGGAGGCGGGGAGACCCAGTACTTC.

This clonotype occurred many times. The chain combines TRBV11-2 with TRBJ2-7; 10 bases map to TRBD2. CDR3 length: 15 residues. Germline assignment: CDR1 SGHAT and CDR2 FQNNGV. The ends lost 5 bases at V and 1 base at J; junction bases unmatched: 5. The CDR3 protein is CASSPIAGGSYEQYF. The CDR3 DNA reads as TGTGCCAGCAGCCCCATAGCGGGGGGATCCTACGAGCAGTACTTC.

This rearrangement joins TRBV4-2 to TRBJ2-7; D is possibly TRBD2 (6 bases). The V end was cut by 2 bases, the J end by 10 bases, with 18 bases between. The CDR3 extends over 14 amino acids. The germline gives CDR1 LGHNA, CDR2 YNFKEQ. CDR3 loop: CASSQQTGTEIQYF. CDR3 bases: TGTGCCAGCAGCCAACAAACCGGGACTGAAATTCAGTACTTC.

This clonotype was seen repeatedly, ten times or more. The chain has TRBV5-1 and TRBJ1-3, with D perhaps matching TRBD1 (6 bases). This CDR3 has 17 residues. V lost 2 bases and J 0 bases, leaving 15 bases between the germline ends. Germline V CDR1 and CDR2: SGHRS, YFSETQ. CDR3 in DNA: TGCGCCAGCAGCTTCGGTCAGGGGATAGACTCTGGAAACACCATATATTTT. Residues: CASSFGQGIDSGNTIYF.

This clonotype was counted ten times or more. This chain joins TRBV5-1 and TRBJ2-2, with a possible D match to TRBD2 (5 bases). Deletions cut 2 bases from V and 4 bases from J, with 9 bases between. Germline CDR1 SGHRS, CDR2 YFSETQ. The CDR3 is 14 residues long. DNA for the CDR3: TGCGCCAGCAGCTTAGGAGGTGTCACCGGGGAGCTGTTTTTT. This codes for CASSLGGVTGELFF.

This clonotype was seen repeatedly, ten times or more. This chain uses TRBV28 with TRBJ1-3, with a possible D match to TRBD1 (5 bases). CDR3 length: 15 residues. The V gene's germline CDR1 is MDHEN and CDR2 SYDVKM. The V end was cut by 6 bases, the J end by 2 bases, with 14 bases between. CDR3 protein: CASRRGMTAGNTIYF. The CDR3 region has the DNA TGTGCCAGCAGGCGGGGGATGACTGCTGGAAACACCATATATTTT. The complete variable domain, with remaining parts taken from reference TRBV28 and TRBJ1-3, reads DVKVTQSSRYLVKRTGEKVFLECVQDMDHENMFWYRQDPGLGLRLIYFSYDVKMKEKGDIPEGYSVSREKKERFSLILESASTNQTSMYLCASRRGMTAGNTIYFGEGSWLTVV.

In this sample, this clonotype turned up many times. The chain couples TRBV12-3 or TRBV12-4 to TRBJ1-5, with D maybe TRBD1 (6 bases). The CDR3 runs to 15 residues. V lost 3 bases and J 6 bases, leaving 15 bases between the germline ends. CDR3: CASSLFRGRVQPQHF. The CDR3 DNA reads TGTGCCAGCAGTTTGTTTAGGGGGAGGGTTCAGCCCCAGCATTTT.

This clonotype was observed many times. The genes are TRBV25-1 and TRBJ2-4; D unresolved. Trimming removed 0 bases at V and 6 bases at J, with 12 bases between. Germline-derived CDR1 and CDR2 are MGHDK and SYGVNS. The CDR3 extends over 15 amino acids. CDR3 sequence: CASSEYGNPGNIQYF. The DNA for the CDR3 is TGTGCCAGCAGTGAATACGGAAACCCGGGAAACATTCAGTACTTC.

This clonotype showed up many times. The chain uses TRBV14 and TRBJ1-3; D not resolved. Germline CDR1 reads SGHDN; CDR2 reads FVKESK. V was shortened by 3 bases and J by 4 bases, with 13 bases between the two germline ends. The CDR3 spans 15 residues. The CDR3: CASSQGHQTGNTIYF. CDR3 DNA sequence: TGTGCCAGCAGCCAGGGCCATCAAACCGGAAACACCATATATTTT.